Listed below are T cell receptor beta chains from one sample, sequenced in a study of T cell responses to AZD1222 COVID-19 vaccine. Here immunoSEQ multiplex PCR was the method, and the copy in TCRdb shows in-frame clones only, minus some. The table records about 100,000 clones, around 90% of them present only once. The sample was peripheral blood, taken on day 0 of AZD1222 vaccination. The source is an adult in good health. The CDR3 runs from the conserved cysteine through the conserved F or W. Each record gives: clone size, J gene, V gene, D gene, CDR3 protein, CDR3 DNA. The D gene is left open where the match is weak. Where a row states a size, it is once, few, many or the class of an expanded clone; other rows omit it.

>-|TRBJ1-5|TRBV23-1|-
CASSRRATYQPQHF
TGCGCCAGTAGTCGTCGGGCCACCTATCAGCCCCAGCATTTT
>-|TRBJ2-7|TRBV12-3/TRBV12-4|-
CASSFWDVYEQYF
TGTGCCAGCAGTTTTTGGGACGTCTACGAGCAGTACTTC
>-|TRBJ1-2|TRBV2|TRBD1
CARSGTGGGYTF
TGTGCCAGGAGTGGGACAGGGGGCGGCTACACCTTC
>once|TRBJ2-7|TRBV5-1|-
CASSRDWLYEQYF
TGCGCCAGCAGCCGGGACTGGCTGTACGAGCAGTACTTC
>-|TRBJ2-1|TRBV7-9|-
CASSPRSSVPHNEQFF
TGTGCCAGCAGCCCGAGATCTAGCGTTCCTCACAATGAGCAGTTCTTC
>-|TRBJ1-2|TRBV6-2/TRBV6-3|-
CASSYPTGATWWKVDGYTF
TGTGCCAGCAGTTACCCGACAGGAGCAACATGGTGGAAGGTGGATGGCTACACCTTC
>once|TRBJ1-6|TRBV11-2|TRBD1
CASSLDRGGYSPLHF
TGTGCCAGCAGCTTAGACAGGGGGGGATATTCACCCCTCCACTTT
>-|TRBJ2-3|TRBV5-1|-
CASSSLAGTDTQYF
TGCGCCAGCAGCTCCTTAGCGGGCACAGATACGCAGTATTTT
>-|TRBJ2-1|TRBV7-9|TRBD1
CASQGTRDRGDEQFF
TGTGCCAGCCAGGGAACCCGGGACAGGGGTGATGAGCAGTTCTTC
>-|TRBJ1-6|TRBV2|-
CASKLVPGQNNSPLHF
TGTGCCAGCAAGCTTGTCCCCGGACAGAATAATTCACCCCTCCACTTT
>-|TRBJ2-1|TRBV12-5|-
CASGTPPGSYNEQFF
TGTGCTAGTGGCACCCCCCCGGGATCCTACAATGAGCAGTTCTTC
>-|TRBJ2-7|TRBV5-1|-
CASSLANYYEQYF
TGCGCCAGCAGCTTGGCCAACTACTACGAGCAGTACTTC
>-|TRBJ2-3|TRBV30|-
CAWSVVGVQGADTQYF
TGTGCCTGGAGTGTAGTGGGCGTGCAGGGTGCAGATACGCAGTATTTT
>-|TRBJ2-7|TRBV28|-
CASRGYEQYF
TGTGCCAGCCGCGGATACGAGCAGTACTTC
>-|TRBJ2-2|TRBV2|-
CAGVPKIGELFF
TGTGCCGGCGTTCCCAAAATCGGGGAGCTGTTTTTT
>-|TRBJ1-6|TRBV4-1|-
CASSQEGWVDSPLHF
TGCGCCAGCAGCCAAGAAGGGTGGGTCGATTCACCCCTCCACTTT
>-|TRBJ1-5|TRBV6-4|-
CARTPWGGPCNQPQHF
TGTGCCAGGACCCCCTGGGGTGGGCCCTGCAATCAGCCCCAGCATTTT
>-|TRBJ1-5|TRBV28|TRBD1
CASSTGQGLPQHF
TGTGCCAGCAGCACGGGACAGGGGCTGCCCCAGCATTTT
>once|TRBJ1-2|TRBV11-3|-
CASSSFEVSYTF
TGTGCCAGCAGTTCATTTGAGGTAAGCTACACCTTC
>-|TRBJ2-7|TRBV7-2|-
CASSWEDPSYEQYF
TGTGCCAGCAGCTGGGAGGACCCCTCCTACGAGCAGTACTTC
>-|TRBJ1-5|TRBV28|TRBD1
CASSLWGTEPSQPQHF
TGTGCCAGCAGTTTATGGGGGACAGAGCCAAGTCAGCCCCAGCATTTT
>-|TRBJ1-6|TRBV6-5|-
CASSYSARGSPLHF
TGTGCCAGCAGTTACTCTGCCAGGGGTTCACCCCTCCACTTT
>-|TRBJ2-5|TRBV5-1|-
CASSWAAGEETQYF
TGCGCCAGCAGCTGGGCCGCAGGAGAAGAGACCCAGTACTTC
>-|TRBJ1-5|TRBV2|-
CASNLRGGGNQPQHF
TGTGCCAGCAACCTCCGGGGGGGTGGCAATCAGCCCCAGCATTTT
>-|TRBJ1-5|TRBV18|TRBD1
CASSPVGTDNQPQHF
TGTGCCAGCTCACCGGTGGGGACAGATAATCAGCCCCAGCATTTT
>-|TRBJ2-7|TRBV3-1/TRBV3-2|TRBD2
CASSQRLAGGSDEQYF
TGTGCCAGCAGCCAAAGACTAGCGGGAGGGAGTGACGAGCAGTACTTC
>-|TRBJ1-2|TRBV16|-
CASSWDSSYGYTF
TGTGCCAGCAGCTGGGACTCTTCCTATGGCTACACCTTC
>-|TRBJ2-1|TRBV4-2|TRBD2
CASSQDRASGRYNEQFF
TGTGCCAGCAGCCAAGATCGAGCTAGCGGGAGGTACAATGAGCAGTTCTTC
>-|TRBJ2-3|TRBV30|-
CAWSFGTGTDTQYF
TGTGCCTGGAGTTTCGGGACTGGCACAGATACGCAGTATTTT
>-|TRBJ2-5|TRBV5-8|-
CASSGRQETQYF
TGTGCCAGCTCGGGGCGGCAAGAGACCCAGTACTTC
>-|TRBJ2-7|TRBV21-1|-
CASSNRHYRDGSYEQYF
TGTGCCAGCAGCAATCGTCACTACCGGGACGGATCCTACGAGCAGTACTTC
>-|TRBJ2-7|TRBV5-8|-
CASSLGGSIAYEQYF
TGTGCCAGCAGCTTGGGTGGGAGTATCGCCTACGAGCAGTACTTC
>-|TRBJ1-4|TRBV28|-
CASSRDRRNEKLFF
TGTGCCAGCAGCCGTGACAGGAGAAATGAAAAACTGTTTTTT
>few|TRBJ2-3|TRBV7-2|-
CASSLDGNTDTQYF
TGTGCCAGCAGCTTAGACGGGAACACAGATACGCAGTATTTT
>-|TRBJ2-2|TRBV2|TRBD2
CASSEIGLAGVIAGELFF
TGTGCCAGCAGTGAGATAGGGCTAGCGGGAGTGATCGCCGGGGAGCTGTTTTTT
>-|TRBJ1-5|TRBV27|-
CASSLGGKGQPQHF
TGTGCCAGCTCCCTAGGGGGGAAAGGCCAGCCCCAGCATTTT
>-|TRBJ1-2|TRBV6-5|TRBD1
CASSYMQGAYGYTF
TGTGCCAGCAGTTACATGCAGGGGGCCTATGGCTACACCTTC
>-|TRBJ1-2|TRBV6-5|-
CARGSGSGYTF
TGTGCCAGGGGGTCAGGGAGTGGCTACACCTTC
>-|TRBJ1-1|TRBV5-8|TRBD1
CASSLRTGEAFF
TGTGCCAGCAGCTTAAGGACAGGGGAAGCTTTCTTT
>-|TRBJ2-5|TRBV27|TRBD2
CASTRTSSNQETQYF
TGTGCCAGCACCCGGACTAGCTCAAACCAAGAGACCCAGTACTTC
>-|TRBJ1-1|TRBV6-6|TRBD1
CASSPPGQGATEAFF
TGTGCCAGCAGTCCACCGGGACAGGGGGCGACTGAAGCTTTCTTT
>-|TRBJ2-6|TRBV7-8|-
CASSRSLIGLLSGANVLTF
TGTGCCAGCAGCCGAAGTTTGATCGGGCTACTCTCCGGGGCCAACGTCCTGACTTTC
>-|TRBJ1-5|TRBV2|TRBD1
CASRTGGFSNQPQHF
TGTGCCAGCAGGACAGGGGGCTTTAGCAATCAGCCCCAGCATTTT
>-|TRBJ2-5|TRBV9|TRBD2
CASSVGGTSLETQYF
TGTGCCAGCAGCGTAGGTGGGACTAGCTTAGAGACCCAGTACTTC
>-|TRBJ2-5|TRBV9|-
CASSGRPGETQYF
TGTGCCAGCAGCGGGAGACCTGGGGAGACCCAGTACTTC
>-|TRBJ1-2|TRBV7-2|TRBD1
CASSLVGGQGGYGYTF
TGTGCCAGCAGCTTAGTGGGAGGACAGGGAGGATATGGCTACACCTTC
>-|TRBJ1-2|TRBV19|TRBD1
CASNRGLANYGYTF
TGTGCCAGTAACAGGGGATTGGCTAACTATGGCTACACCTTC
>-|TRBJ1-2|TRBV27|-
CASSLMGHLNYGYTF
TGTGCCAGCAGTTTAATGGGACACCTTAACTATGGCTACACCTTC
>-|TRBJ1-2|TRBV28|-
CASSLLRDNYGYTF
TGTGCCAGCAGTCTCCTCCGGGACAACTATGGCTACACCTTC
>-|TRBJ1-1|TRBV6-6|-
CASGATGYTEAFF
TGTGCCAGCGGCGCAACAGGGTACACTGAAGCTTTCTTT
>-|TRBJ2-7|TRBV10-1|-
CASSESVGVEQYF
TGCGCCAGCAGTGAGTCAGTAGGGGTCGAGCAGTACTTC
>-|TRBJ1-5|TRBV28|-
CASSLFSGTPSNQPQHF
TGTGCCAGCAGTTTATTCTCAGGGACACCTAGCAATCAGCCCCAGCATTTT
>-|TRBJ1-2|TRBV5-5|-
CASSLGTSNYGYTF
TGTGCCAGCAGCTTGGGGACTTCGAACTATGGCTACACCTTC
>-|TRBJ1-5|TRBV21-1|-
CASSKEGQGHNQPQHF
TGTGCCAGCAGCAAAGAGGGACAGGGGCACAATCAGCCCCAGCATTTT
>-|TRBJ1-1|TRBV10-3|-
CAISEDGDTEAFF
TGTGCCATCAGTGAAGACGGAGACACTGAAGCTTTCTTT
>-|TRBJ2-7|TRBV25-1|-
CASSAGPYEQYF
TGTGCCAGCAGTGCCGGCCCCTACGAGCAGTACTTC
>once|TRBJ1-5|TRBV7-8|-
CASSLGEGSTQPQHF
TGTGCCAGCAGCTTAGGTGAGGGCAGTACTCAGCCCCAGCATTTT
>-|TRBJ1-1|TRBV7-3|-
CASSFPNTEAFF
TGTGCCAGCAGCTTTCCGAACACTGAAGCTTTCTTT
>-|TRBJ2-3|TRBV9|-
CASSVEWGITDTQYF
TGTGCCAGCAGCGTAGAATGGGGGATTACAGATACGCAGTATTTT
>-|TRBJ1-4|TRBV5-6|-
CASSSPARLTNEKLFF
TGTGCCAGCAGCTCTCCGGCACGGCTAACTAATGAAAAACTGTTTTTT